This T cell receptor beta chain was identified in a study of T-cell reconstitution after alpha-beta-depleted transplantation in children. This clonotype has more than one count but fewer than ten. During its preparation, the TCRbeta library received unique molecular identifiers. TCRdb called the PCR reads again in MiXCR, with one record for every CDR3 protein. Found here are about 980,000 distinct CDR3 sequences, roughly 29% of them singletons; the top ten hold over 25%. CDR1 and CDR2 from the germline V gene are MNHEY and SMNVEV (reference sequence). The CDR3 is 15 amino acids. The V end was cut by 6 bases, the J end by 9 bases, with 23 bases between.

J is TRBJ1-1 and V is TRBV27, with D perhaps matching TRBD1 (5 bases). Sample: PBMCs, mostly from graft donor cells, taken 360 days after TCRalphabeta/CD19-depleted stem cell transplant. This TCR was recovered from a boy under two years old who had a stem cell transplant for SCID, so the T cells may come from the graft donor. In DNA form, the CDR3 reads TGTGCCAGCAGCCCCGCTAAAGACAGAGCTAGCCAAGCTTTCTTT. Translating it yields CASSPAKDRASQAFF.